The TCR beta chain under discussion was sequenced for a study of human T cells and chemical hapten exposure. For the study at large: An area of 2 cm by 1.5 to 2.5 cm on upper inner arm skin received 2% DPC for sensitization. Scalp application of diphenylcyclopropenone was performed weekly in patients across the entire roughly 26-week study.

Comments on this clonotype: As yet, its antigen is unknown.

General observations from the study: Expanded TCRs clustered into significantly more large CDR3 similarity groups than controls, the analysis revealed.

The time point denotes: patch test 1, 2 weeks after DPC sensitization. As to treatment: therapeutic diphenylcyclopropenone sensitization with weekly scalp DPC. The CDR3 sequence is 14 residues long. Germline V gives CDR1 MNHEY, CDR2 SVGAGI. Trimming cost V 5 bases and J 7 bases; bases outside gene matches: 7. TCRdb independently ran MiXCR on the RACE reads; one entry per CDR3 protein. This sample has about 74,000 distinct CDR3 sequences; about 31% occur once, and the top ten carry roughly 9.8%. The receptor was isolated from a man in his forties with alopecia areata. Some clones in this sample may be carry-over from other donors' samples. The chain is built from TRBV6-5 and TRBJ2-1, with 8 bases identical to TRBD1. The source was whole blood, collected in connection with sensitization to the hapten diphenylcyclopropenone (DPC). This CDR3 is CASSRTGNVNEQFF. The CDR3 DNA sequence: TGTGCCAGCAGTCGGACAGGGAACGTTAATGAGCAGTTCTTC.